These T cell receptor beta chains were read from a single sample in a study of T-cell reconstitution after alpha-beta-depleted transplantation in children. One entry per CDR3 protein, called by TCRdb with MiXCR from the PCR reads. The sample consists of 350,000 to 450,000 distinct CDR3 sequences, roughly 22% of them appearing once. Sample: PBMCs from the stem cell graft donor, taken from the stem cell graft. The receptor source for this set is a human donor who donated a stem cell graft to a child with acute myeloid leukemia. CDR3s leave out the opening cysteine and the closing phenylalanine or tryptophan. A D gene is named only where the DNA matches it firmly.

cdr3_aa	d_call	j_call	v_call
ASTIQGSTDTQY	TRBD1	TRBJ2-3	TRBV12-3/TRBV12-4
SASRGTGYYGYT	TRBD1	TRBJ1-2	TRBV20-1
ASSLDLALPGF	NA	TRBJ2-1	TRBV11-2
SVGFRGRLGDEQF	TRBD2	TRBJ2-1	TRBV29-1
ASSRTSGAGRAYEQY	TRBD2	TRBJ2-7	TRBV4-1
ASPSSGRGLDTQY	TRBD2	TRBJ2-3	TRBV7-3
ASSISTSPDTQY	TRBD2	TRBJ2-3	TRBV5-1
ATQEDRHYEQY	NA	TRBJ2-7	TRBV25-1
ASSLGGMYNEQF	NA	TRBJ2-1	TRBV5-1
AISGPGDYEQY	NA	TRBJ2-7	TRBV10-3
ASSNSRATQETQY	NA	TRBJ2-5	TRBV12-3/TRBV12-4
SARGGGNEQY	NA	TRBJ2-7	TRBV20-1
SARSPGLVPNEQF	TRBD2	TRBJ2-1	TRBV20-1
ASSRRQVGDTQY	NA	TRBJ2-3	TRBV3-1
ASSQEEAATFATNEKLF	NA	TRBJ1-4	TRBV4-1
ASRLEAGYNEQF	NA	TRBJ2-1	TRBV5-1
ASSSSLGPTSYNEQF	NA	TRBJ2-1	TRBV11-3
SAPAGGLYEQY	NA	TRBJ2-7	TRBV20-1
ATSDPSSGRNQETQY	TRBD2	TRBJ2-5	TRBV24-1
ARGTRTAYEQY	NA	TRBJ2-7	TRBV21-1
ASSFRLDTEAF	NA	TRBJ1-1	TRBV5-1
ASSIGTSGRVYNEQF	TRBD2	TRBJ2-1	TRBV7-2
ASSLTVSAVNSPLH	NA	TRBJ1-6	TRBV12-3/TRBV12-4
SVVRMNTEAF	NA	TRBJ1-1	TRBV29-1
SARDWQGPGYT	NA	TRBJ1-2	TRBV20-1
ASSFPASGGHTDTQY	TRBD2	TRBJ2-3	TRBV28
ASSEYGPANGYT	NA	TRBJ1-2	TRBV25-1
ASSLMLGDTEAF	NA	TRBJ1-1	TRBV7-9
SARNLTSGIEQF	TRBD2	TRBJ2-1	TRBV20-1
SARVPAGGTDTQY	NA	TRBJ2-3	TRBV20-1
ASSLGLPGELF	NA	TRBJ2-2	TRBV7-3
ASRLDSNTGELF	NA	TRBJ2-2	TRBV5-1
ASNKQGKNEKLF	NA	TRBJ1-4	TRBV27
ASSFGPYSGNTIY	NA	TRBJ1-3	TRBV7-2
ASSLVDSSYNSPLH	NA	TRBJ1-6	TRBV5-8
ASSPGQGIRNTEAF	TRBD1	TRBJ1-1	TRBV7-9
ASSSRDRGEAF	TRBD1	TRBJ1-1	TRBV7-9
ASSLVRTGGAGQPQH	TRBD1	TRBJ1-5	TRBV6-2/TRBV6-3
ASILAGEQF	NA	TRBJ2-1	TRBV12-3/TRBV12-4
ASVRQGGSPLH	NA	TRBJ1-6	TRBV21-1
AITNTEAF	NA	TRBJ1-1	TRBV13